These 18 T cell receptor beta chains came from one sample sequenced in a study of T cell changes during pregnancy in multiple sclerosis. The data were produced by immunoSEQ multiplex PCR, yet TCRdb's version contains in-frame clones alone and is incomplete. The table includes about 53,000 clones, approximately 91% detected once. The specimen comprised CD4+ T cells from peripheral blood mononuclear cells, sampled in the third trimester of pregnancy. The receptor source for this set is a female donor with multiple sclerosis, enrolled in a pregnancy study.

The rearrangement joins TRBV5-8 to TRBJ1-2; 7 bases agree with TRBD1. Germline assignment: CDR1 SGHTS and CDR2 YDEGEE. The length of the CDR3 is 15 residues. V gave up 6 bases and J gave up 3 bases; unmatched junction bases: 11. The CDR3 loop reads CASKFLGQPDYGYTF. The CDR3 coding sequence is TGTGCCAGCAAATTCTTGGGACAGCCAGACTATGGCTACACCTTC.

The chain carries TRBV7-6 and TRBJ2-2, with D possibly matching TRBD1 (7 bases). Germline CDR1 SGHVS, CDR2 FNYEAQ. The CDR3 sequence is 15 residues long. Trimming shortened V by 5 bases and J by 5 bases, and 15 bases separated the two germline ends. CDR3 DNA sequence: TGTGCCAGCAGCCCCGGCAGGGGGGTAACCGGGGAGCTGTTTTTT. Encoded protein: CASSPGRGVTGELFF.

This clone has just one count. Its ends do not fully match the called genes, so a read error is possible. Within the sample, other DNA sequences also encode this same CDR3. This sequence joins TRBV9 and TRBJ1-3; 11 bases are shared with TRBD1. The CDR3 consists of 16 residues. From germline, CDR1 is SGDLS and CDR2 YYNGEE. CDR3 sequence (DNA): TGCGCCAGCAGCGCCCAGGGACAGGGGGATGGAAACACCATATATTTT. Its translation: CASSAQGQGDGNTIYF.

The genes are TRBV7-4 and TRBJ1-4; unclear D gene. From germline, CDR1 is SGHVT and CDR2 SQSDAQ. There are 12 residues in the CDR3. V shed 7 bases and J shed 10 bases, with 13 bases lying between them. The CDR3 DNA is TGTGCCAGCATGGGGAGCTTGGCAAAACTGTTTTTT. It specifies CASMGSLAKLFF. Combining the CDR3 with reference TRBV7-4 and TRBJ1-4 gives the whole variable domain GAGVSQSPRYKVAKRGRDVALRCDSISGHVTLYWYRQTLGQGSEVLTYSQSDAQRDKSGRPSGRFSAERPERSVSTLKIQRTEQGDSAVYLCASMGSLAKLFFGSGTQLSVL.

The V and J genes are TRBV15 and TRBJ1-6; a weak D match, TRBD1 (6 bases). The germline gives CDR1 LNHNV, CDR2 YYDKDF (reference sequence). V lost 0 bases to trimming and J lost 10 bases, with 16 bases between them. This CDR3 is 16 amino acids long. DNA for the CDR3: TGTGCCACCAGCAGAGATGTTGCGGGGGCGGGGTCACCCCTCCACTTT. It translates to CATSRDVAGAGSPLHF.

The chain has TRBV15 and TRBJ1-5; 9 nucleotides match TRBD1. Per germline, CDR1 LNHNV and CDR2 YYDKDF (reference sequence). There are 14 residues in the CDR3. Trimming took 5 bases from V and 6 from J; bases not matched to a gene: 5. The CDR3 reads CATSRDRVSQPQHF. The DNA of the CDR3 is TGTGCCACCAGCCGGGACAGGGTCAGTCAGCCCCAGCATTTT. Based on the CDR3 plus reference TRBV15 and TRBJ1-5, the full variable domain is DAMVIQNPRYQVTQFGKPVTLSCSQTLNHNVMYWYQQKSSQAPKLLFHYYDKDFNNEADTPDNFQSRRPNTSFCFLDIRSPGLGDTAMYLCATSRDRVSQPQHFGDGTRLSIL.

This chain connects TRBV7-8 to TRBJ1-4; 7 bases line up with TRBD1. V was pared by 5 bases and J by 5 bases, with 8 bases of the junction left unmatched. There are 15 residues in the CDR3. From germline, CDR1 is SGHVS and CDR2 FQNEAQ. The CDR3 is CASSGPTGLNEKLFF. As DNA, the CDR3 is TGTGCCAGCAGCGGACCGACAGGGTTAAATGAAAAACTGTTTTTT.

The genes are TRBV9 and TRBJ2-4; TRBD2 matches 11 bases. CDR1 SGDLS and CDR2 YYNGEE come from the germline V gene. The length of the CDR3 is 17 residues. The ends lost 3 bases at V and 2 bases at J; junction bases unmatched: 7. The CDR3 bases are TGTGCCAGCAGCGCCCCCCCTAGCGGGGGGACCAAAAACATTCAGTACTTC. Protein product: CASSAPPSGGTKNIQYF.

The CDR3 coding sequence is TGTGCCAGCAGAGTTACAGGGGGCGCGGTAAATGAGCAGTTCTTC. It yields the protein CASRVTGGAVNEQFF. The J gene is TRBJ2-1, the V gene TRBV2, with 9 bases aligning to TRBD1. Germline-derived CDR1 and CDR2 are SNHLY and FYNNEI. The CDR3 spans 15 residues. With V trimmed by 6 bases and J by 7 bases, 10 bases remained unmatched.

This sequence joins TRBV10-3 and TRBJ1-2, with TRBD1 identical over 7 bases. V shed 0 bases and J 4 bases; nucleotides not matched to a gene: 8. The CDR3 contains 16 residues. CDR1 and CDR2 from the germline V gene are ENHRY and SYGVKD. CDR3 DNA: TGTGCCATCAGTGAGTCAGGGGACAGAGTCTTCTATGGCTACACCTTC. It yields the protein CAISESGDRVFYGYTF.

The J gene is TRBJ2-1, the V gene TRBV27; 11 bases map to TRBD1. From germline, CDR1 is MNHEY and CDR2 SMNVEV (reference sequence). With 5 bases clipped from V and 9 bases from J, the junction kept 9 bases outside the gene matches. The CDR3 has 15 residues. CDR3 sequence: CASSPGQGVGGEQFF. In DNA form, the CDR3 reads TGTGCCAGCAGTCCGGGACAGGGGGTTGGGGGTGAGCAGTTCTTC.

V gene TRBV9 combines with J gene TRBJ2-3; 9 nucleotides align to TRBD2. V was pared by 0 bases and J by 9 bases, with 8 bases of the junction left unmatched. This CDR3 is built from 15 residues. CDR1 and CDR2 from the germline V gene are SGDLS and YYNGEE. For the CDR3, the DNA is TGTGCCAGCAGCGTAGAGGTGCGGGGGGGCAGCACGCAGTATTTT. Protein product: CASSVEVRGGSTQYF.

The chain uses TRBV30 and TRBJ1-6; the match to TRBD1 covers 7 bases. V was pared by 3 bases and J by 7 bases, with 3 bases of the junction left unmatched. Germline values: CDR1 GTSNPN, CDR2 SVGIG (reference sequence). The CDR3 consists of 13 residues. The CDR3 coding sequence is TGTGCCTGGAGATTACAGGGGAATTCACCCCTCCACTTT. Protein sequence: CAWRLQGNSPLHF.

The DNA for the CDR3 is TGTGCCAGCAGCCAGGACAGGGGGCCGGTAGATGGCTACACCTTC. It translates to CASSQDRGPVDGYTF. The chain has TRBV7-8 and TRBJ1-2; 11 bases fit TRBD1. V lost 5 bases and J lost 6; bases outside the gene matches: 8. Per the germline V gene, CDR1 is SGHVS and CDR2 is FQNEAQ. The CDR3 length is 15 residues.

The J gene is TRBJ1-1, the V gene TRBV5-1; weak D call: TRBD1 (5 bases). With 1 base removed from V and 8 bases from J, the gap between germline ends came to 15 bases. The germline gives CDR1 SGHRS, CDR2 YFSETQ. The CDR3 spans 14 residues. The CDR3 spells CASSLFGGELEAFF. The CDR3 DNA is TGCGCCAGCAGCTTGTTTGGGGGGGAGCTCGAAGCTTTCTTT.

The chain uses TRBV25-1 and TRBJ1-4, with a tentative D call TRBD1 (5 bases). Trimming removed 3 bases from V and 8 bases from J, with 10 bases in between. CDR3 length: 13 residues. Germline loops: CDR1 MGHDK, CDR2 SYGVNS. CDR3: CASSEAGEEKLFF. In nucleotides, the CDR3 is TGTGCCAGCAGTGAGGCGGGGGAAGAAAAACTGTTTTTT. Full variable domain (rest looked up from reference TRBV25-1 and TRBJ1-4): EADIYQTPRYLVIGTGKKITLECSQTMGHDKMYWYQQDPGMELHLIHYSYGVNSTEKGDLSSESTVSRIRTEHFPLTLESARPSHTSQYLCASSEAGEEKLFFGSGTQLSVL.

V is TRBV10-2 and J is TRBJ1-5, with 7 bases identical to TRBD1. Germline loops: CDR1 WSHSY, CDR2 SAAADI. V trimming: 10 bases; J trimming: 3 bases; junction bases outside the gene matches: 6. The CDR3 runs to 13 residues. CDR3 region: CATRDSYNQPQHF. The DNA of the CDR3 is TGCGCCACAAGGGACAGCTACAATCAGCCCCAGCATTTT.

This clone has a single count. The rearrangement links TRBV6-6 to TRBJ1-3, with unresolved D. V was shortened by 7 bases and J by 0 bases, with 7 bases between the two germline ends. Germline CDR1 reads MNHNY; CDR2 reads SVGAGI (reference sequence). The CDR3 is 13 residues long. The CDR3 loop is CASISNSGNTIYF. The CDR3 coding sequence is TGTGCCAGCATTAGCAACTCTGGAAACACCATATATTTT.